Presented here are 5 T cell receptor beta chains from one specimen sequenced in a study of blood T cell repertoires in COVID-19. Measured with immunoSEQ multiplex PCR; TCRdb has only the in-frame clones, and not every one. This table holds 390,000 or so clones, just under 90% found once. The sample comprised PBMCs or T cells enriched from blood (not recorded which). These TCRs come from a woman aged 45-65 years who had recovered from COVID-19.

The chain combines TRBV7-2 with TRBJ2-3; a weak D match, TRBD1 (6 bases). This CDR3 region has 15 residues. V shed 1 base and J shed 7 bases, with 15 bases lying between them. Germline lookup yields CDR1 SGHTA and CDR2 FQGNSA. The DNA of the CDR3 is TGTGCCAGCAGCTTAGAGGCTAGCAGGGGAAATACGCAGTATTTT. It codes for CASSLEASRGNTQYF.

V and J are TRBV7-2 and TRBJ1-2, with D possibly TRBD1 on 6 matching bases. V was shortened by 3 bases and J by 5 bases, with 13 bases between the two germline ends. Germline V lookup: CDR1 SGHTA, CDR2 FQGNSA. The CDR3 covers 14 residues. The CDR3 region is CASSLETGGYGYTF. The CDR3 region has the DNA TGTGCCAGCAGCTTGGAGACAGGTGGTTATGGCTACACCTTC. The whole variable domain, filled in from reference TRBV7-2 and TRBJ1-2, reads GAGVSQSPSNKVTEKGKDVELRCDPISGHTALYWYRQSLGQGLEFLIYFQGNSAPDKSGLPSDRFSAERTGGSVSTLTIQRTQQEDSAVYLCASSLETGGYGYTFGSGTRLTVV.

The chain employs TRBV9 and TRBJ2-5; perhaps TRBD2 as D (6 bases). Trimming took 4 bases from V and 1 from J, leaving 26 bases between them. CDR3 length equals 19 residues. The germline gives CDR1 SGDLS, CDR2 YYNGEE. CDR3: CASSLGVAGRLVGQETQYF. CDR3 in DNA: TGTGCCAGCAGCTTAGGCGTGGCAGGGAGGCTCGTTGGCCAAGAGACCCAGTACTTC.

CDR3 nucleotide sequence: TGTGCCAGCAGCGCTCAAGCGGGTTCCAATTCACCCCTCCACTTT. As protein: CASSAQAGSNSPLHF. The rearrangement uses TRBV7-2 and TRBJ1-6; D not resolved. The CDR3 totals 15 residues. Deletions cut 5 bases from V and 7 bases from J, with 15 bases between. Germline-derived CDR1 and CDR2 are SGHTA and FQGNSA.

The chain is built from TRBV29-1 and TRBJ2-7; 7 bases align to TRBD1. Germline V gene lookup returns CDR1 SQVTM and CDR2 ANQGSEA. The V and J ends lost 6 bases and 3 bases, in that order; junction bases with no gene match: 2. The CDR3 covers 11 residues. The CDR3 here is CSVGQYYEQYF. CDR3 DNA sequence: TGCAGCGTGGGACAGTACTACGAGCAGTACTTC.